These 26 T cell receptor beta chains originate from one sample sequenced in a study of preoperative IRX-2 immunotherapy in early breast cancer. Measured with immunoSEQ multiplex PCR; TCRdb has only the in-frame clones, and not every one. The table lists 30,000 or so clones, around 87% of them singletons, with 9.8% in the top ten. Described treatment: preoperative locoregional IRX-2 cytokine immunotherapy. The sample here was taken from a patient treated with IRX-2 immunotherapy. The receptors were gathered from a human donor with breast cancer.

The CDR3 coding sequence is TGTGCCAGCAGCACCCGACAGGGATTCGGGAACACTGAAGCTTTCTTT. As protein: CASSTRQGFGNTEAFF. The V gene is TRBV11-3, the J gene TRBJ1-1, with TRBD1 matching over 7 bases. The CDR3 runs 16 residues. J was trimmed by 1 base and V by 5 bases; bases with no gene match: 10. Germline V gene sequence: CDR1 SGHNT, CDR2 YENEEA.

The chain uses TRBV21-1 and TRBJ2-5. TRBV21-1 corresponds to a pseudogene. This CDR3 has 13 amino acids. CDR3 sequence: CARQIRDGETQYF. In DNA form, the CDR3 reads TGTGCCAGACAAATTAGGGATGGAGAGACCCAGTACTTC.

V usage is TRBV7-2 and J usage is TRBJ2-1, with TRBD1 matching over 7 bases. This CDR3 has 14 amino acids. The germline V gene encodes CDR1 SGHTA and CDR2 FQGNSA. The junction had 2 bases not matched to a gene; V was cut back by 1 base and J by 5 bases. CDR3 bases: TGTGCCAGCAGCTTAGTAGGGGGCCACAATGAGCAGTTCTTC. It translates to CASSLVGGHNEQFF. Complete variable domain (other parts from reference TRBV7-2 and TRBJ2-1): GAGVSQSPSNKVTEKGKDVELRCDPISGHTALYWYRQSLGQGLEFLIYFQGNSAPDKSGLPSDRFSAERTGGSVSTLTIQRTQQEDSAVYLCASSLVGGHNEQFFGPGTRLTVL.

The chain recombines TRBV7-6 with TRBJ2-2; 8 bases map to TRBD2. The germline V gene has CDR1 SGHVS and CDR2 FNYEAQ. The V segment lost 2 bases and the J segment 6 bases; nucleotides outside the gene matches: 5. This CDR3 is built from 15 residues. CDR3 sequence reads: CASSLRRGVAGELFF. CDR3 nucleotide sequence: TGTGCCAGCAGCTTAAGGCGGGGGGTAGCCGGGGAGCTGTTTTTT.

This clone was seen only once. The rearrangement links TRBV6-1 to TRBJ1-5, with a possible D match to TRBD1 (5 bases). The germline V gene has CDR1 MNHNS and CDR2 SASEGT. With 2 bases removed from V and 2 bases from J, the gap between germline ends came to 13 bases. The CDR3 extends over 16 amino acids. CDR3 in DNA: TGTGCCAGCAGTGAAACCGCCGGGGCCGGCAATCAGCCCCAGCATTTT. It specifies CASSETAGAGNQPQHF.

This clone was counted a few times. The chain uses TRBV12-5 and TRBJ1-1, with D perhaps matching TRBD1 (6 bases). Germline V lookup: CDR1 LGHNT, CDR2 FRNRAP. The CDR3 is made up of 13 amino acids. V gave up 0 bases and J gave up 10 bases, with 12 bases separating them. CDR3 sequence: CASGLVSRGRAFF. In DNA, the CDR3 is TGTGCTAGTGGTTTGGTATCCAGGGGAAGAGCTTTCTTT.

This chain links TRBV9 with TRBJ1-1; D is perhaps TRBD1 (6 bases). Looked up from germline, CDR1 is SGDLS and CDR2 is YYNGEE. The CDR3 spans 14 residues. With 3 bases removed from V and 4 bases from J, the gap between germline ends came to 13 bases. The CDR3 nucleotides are TGTGCCAGCAGCGCTTTACAGGGACGCACTGAAGCTTTCTTT. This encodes CASSALQGRTEAFF.

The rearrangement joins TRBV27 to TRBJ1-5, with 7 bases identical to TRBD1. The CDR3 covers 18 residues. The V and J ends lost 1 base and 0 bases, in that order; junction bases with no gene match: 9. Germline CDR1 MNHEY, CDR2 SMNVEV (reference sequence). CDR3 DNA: TGTGCCAGCAGTTTATACGGGACAGCCCTGGGTAGCAATCAGCCCCAGCATTTT. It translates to CASSLYGTALGSNQPQHF.

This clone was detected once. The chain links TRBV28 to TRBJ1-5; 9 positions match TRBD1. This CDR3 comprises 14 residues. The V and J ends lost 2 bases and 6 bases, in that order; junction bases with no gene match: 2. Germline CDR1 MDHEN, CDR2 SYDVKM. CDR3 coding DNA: TGTGCCAGCAGTTTAAGGGACAGGGTTCAGCCCCAGCATTTT. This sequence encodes CASSLRDRVQPQHF.

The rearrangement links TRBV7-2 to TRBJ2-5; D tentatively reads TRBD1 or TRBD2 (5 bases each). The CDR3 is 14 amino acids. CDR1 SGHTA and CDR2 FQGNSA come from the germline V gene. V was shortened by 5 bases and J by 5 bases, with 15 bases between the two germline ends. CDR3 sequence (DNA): TGTGCCAGCAGCATCCATAGGGGAGCGGAGACCCAGTACTTC. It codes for CASSIHRGAETQYF.

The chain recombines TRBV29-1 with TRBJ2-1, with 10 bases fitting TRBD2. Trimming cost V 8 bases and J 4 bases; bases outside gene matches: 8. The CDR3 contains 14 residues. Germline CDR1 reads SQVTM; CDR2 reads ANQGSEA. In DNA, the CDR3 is TGCAGCTCTCGTCGGACTAGCGGATACAATGAGCAGTTCTTC. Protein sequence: CSSRRTSGYNEQFF.

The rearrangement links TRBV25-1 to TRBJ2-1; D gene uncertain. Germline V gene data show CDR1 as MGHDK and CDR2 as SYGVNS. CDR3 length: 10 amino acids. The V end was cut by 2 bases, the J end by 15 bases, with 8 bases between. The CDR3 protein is CASSEPHRFF. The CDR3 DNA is TGTGCCAGCAGTGAACCCCATCGGTTCTTC.

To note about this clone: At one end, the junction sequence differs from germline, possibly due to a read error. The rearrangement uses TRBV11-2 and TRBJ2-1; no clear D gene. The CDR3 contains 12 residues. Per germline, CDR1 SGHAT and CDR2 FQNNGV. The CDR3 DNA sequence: TGTGCCAGCAGCCAGGCGGCCTACGAGCTGTTCTTC. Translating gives CASSQAAYELFF.

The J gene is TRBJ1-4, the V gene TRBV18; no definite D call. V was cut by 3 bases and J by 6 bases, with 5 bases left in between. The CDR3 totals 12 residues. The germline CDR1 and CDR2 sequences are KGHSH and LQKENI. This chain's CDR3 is CASSPIDEKLFF. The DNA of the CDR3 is TGTGCCAGCTCACCGATCGATGAAAAACTGTTTTTT.

The CDR3 DNA follows: TGCGCCAGCAGCTTGGTGGACAGGGGAAATGAGCAGTTCTTC. Amino acid sequence: CASSLVDRGNEQFF. The chain employs TRBV5-1 and TRBJ2-1, with 9 bases matching TRBD1. Germline-derived CDR1 and CDR2 are SGHRS and YFSETQ. Losses at the gene ends were 0 bases for V and 7 bases for J; bases not matched to a gene: 2. CDR3 length: 14 amino acids.

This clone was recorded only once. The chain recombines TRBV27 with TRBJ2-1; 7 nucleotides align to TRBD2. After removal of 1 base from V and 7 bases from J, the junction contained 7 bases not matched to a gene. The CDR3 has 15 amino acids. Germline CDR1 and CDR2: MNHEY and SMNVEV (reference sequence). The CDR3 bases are TGTGCCAGCAGTTTATATTCTAGCGGAGGGAATGAGCAGTTCTTC. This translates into CASSLYSSGGNEQFF.

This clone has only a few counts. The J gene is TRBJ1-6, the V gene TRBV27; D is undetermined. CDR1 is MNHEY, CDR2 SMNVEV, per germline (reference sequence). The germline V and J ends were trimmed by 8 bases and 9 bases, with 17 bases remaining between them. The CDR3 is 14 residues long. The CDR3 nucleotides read TGTGCCAGCGGATACCGAAACAGTGGTTCACCCCTCCACTTT. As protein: CASGYRNSGSPLHF.

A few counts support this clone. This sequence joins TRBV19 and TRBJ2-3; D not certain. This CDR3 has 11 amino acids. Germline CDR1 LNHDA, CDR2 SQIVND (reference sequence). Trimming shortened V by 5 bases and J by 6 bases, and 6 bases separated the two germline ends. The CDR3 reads CASSLWDTQYF. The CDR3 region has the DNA TGTGCCAGTAGTTTGTGGGATACGCAGTATTTT.

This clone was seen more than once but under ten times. This chain's CDR3 is CASTSGGWDTQYF. DNA of the CDR3: TGTGCCAGCACGTCCGGGGGTTGGGATACGCAGTATTTT. J is TRBJ2-3 and V is TRBV6-1, with D perhaps TRBD2 (6 bases). Trimming took 7 bases from V and 6 from J, leaving 14 bases between them. The CDR3 totals 13 residues. CDR1 and CDR2 (germline): MNHNS, SASEGT.

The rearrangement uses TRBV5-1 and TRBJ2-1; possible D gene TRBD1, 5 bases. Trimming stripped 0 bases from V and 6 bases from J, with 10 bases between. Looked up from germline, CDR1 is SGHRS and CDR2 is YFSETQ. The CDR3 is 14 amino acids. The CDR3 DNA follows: TGCGCCAGCAGCTTGGCACTGACAGCCAATGAGCAGTTCTTC. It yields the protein CASSLALTANEQFF.

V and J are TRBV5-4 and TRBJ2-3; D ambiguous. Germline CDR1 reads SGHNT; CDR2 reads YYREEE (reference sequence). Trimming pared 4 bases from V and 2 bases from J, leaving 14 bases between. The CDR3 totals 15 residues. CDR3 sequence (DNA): TGTGCCAGCAGCAGATCTTCTGCCGCCACAGATACGCAGTATTTT. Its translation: CASSRSSAATDTQYF.

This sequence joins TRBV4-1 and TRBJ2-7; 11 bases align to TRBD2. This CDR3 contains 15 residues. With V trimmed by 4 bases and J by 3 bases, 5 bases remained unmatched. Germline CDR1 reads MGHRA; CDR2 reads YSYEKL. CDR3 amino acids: CASSRGTSGIYEQYF. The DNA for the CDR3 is TGCGCCAGCAGCCGAGGGACTAGCGGTATCTACGAGCAGTACTTC.

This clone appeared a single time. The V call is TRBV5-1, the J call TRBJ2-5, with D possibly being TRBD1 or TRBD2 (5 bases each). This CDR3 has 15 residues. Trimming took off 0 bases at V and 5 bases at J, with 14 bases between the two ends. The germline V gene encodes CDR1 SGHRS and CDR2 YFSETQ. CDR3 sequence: CASSLGGRTGETQYF. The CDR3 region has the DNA TGCGCCAGCAGCTTGGGGGGCAGGACGGGGGAGACCCAGTACTTC.

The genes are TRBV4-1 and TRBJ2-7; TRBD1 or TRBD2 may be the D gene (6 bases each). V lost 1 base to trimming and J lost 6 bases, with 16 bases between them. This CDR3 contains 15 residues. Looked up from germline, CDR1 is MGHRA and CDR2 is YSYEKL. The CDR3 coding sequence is TGCGCCAGCAGCCAAGCGGAGGCCGGGGGCTCCGAGCAGTACTTC. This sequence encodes CASSQAEAGGSEQYF.

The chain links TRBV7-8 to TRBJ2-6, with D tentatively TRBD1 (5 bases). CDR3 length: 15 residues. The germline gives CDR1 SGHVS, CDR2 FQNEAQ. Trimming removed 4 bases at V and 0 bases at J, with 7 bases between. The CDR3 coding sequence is TGTGCCAGCAGCTCAAGGGGCTCTGGGGCCAACGTCCTGACTTTC. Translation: CASSSRGSGANVLTF.

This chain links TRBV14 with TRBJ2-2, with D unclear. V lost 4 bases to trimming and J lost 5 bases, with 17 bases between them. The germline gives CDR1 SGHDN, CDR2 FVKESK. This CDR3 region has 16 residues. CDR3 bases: TGTGCCAGCAGCCTCCTTATGATAGCAAATACCGGGGAGCTGTTTTTT. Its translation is CASSLLMIANTGELFF.